A single T cell receptor beta chain is shown here with its context. Its antigen remains unknown. The CDR3 is 16 residues long. Germline loops: CDR1 MNHGY, CDR2 SAAAGT. V gave up 5 bases and J gave up 0 bases; unmatched junction bases: 10. This entry belongs to a study of vaccination effects on CD4 cells after COVID-19. Study-wide background: Post-vaccine sampling occurred a median 72 days after the second dose. Study-wide results and limits: Marked clonal contraction of infection- and vaccine-induced clones was seen late after vaccination. Relatively few convalescent patients took part in the study, which had no early post-infection timepoints.

Sequencing used immunoSEQ multiplex PCR; TCRdb keeps in-frame clones, though not all of them. Of 29,000 or so clones detected, roughly 68% appear once; the ten largest clones hold 15% to 20%. Sequencing in the ViraFEST assay came after antigen-specific CD4+ T cells had been expanded with viral peptide pools, which were used to stimulate PBMC. Culture lasted about ten days before CD4+ T cell isolation. Either the BNT162b2 or mRNA-1273 vaccine was given to participants in two doses. Half-medium replacement with IL-2 medium occurred on days 3 and 7. The chain recombines TRBV6-8 with TRBJ2-7; 7 bases agree with TRBD2. The sample consisted of CD4+ T cells from PBMCs cultured with HCoV-OC43 spike peptides, taken after COVID-19 vaccination. The subset here: HCoV-OC43 spike overlapping peptide pool stimulation. This clonotype was sampled from a human donor who received a COVID-19 vaccine. The CDR3 spells CASSPRLALTSYEQYF. DNA for the CDR3: TGTGCCAGCAGTCCACGACTAGCTCTCACCTCCTACGAGCAGTACTTC.